Presented here are 4 T cell receptor beta chains from one specimen sequenced in a study of shared clonotypes between healthy human individuals (dated by TCRdb to about 2020). Libraries came from the immunoSEQ multiplex PCR assay. The clones in this table, taken by TCRdb from immuneACCESS, are in-frame only. Not every clone is retained; where verified, under half of the shortfall comes from an unresolved V gene, and the cause of the rest is unknown. This sample comprises about 560,000 clones, roughly 79% of them detected only once. Around 13% of the sample rests with the top ten. The sequenced sample was PBMCs. All receptors come from a woman in her thirties or forties in good health. Some clones in this sample may be carry-over from other donors' samples.

The J gene is TRBJ2-5, the V gene TRBV28; D might be TRBD1 (6 bases). This CDR3 spans 15 amino acids. Trimming pared 5 bases from V and 0 bases from J, leaving 13 bases between. From germline, CDR1 is MDHEN and CDR2 SYDVKM. CDR3 sequence (DNA): TGTGCCAGCAGTAAATTGACAGGAAACCAAGAGACCCAGTACTTC. This codes for CASSKLTGNQETQYF.

CDR3 residues: CASSLGGQGRELFF. Written as DNA, the CDR3 is TGTGCCAGCAGCTTAGGGGGACAGGGGAGGGAACTGTTTTTT. The chain joins TRBV7-8 to TRBJ1-4; TRBD1 agrees at 10 bases. The V and J ends lost 1 base and 12 bases, in that order; junction bases with no gene match: 5. This CDR3 contains 14 residues. Germline V lookup: CDR1 SGHVS, CDR2 FQNEAQ.

This clone was detected once. V usage is TRBV7-9 and J usage is TRBJ1-2; the D is unclear. The germline V gene encodes CDR1 SEHNR and CDR2 FQNEAQ (reference sequence). V was pared by 2 bases and J by 8 bases, with 15 bases between. The CDR3 covers 14 residues. CDR3 sequence reads: CASSLLGNRLGYTF. In nucleotides, the CDR3 is TGTGCCAGCAGCTTATTAGGGAACCGACTGGGCTACACCTTC.

The chain is built from TRBV30 and TRBJ2-7, with 14 bases that match TRBD2. The CDR3 runs 15 residues. Germline trimming cut 4 bases from V and 7 bases from J; bases unmatched to any gene: 9. The V gene's germline CDR1 is GTSNPN and CDR2 SVGIG (reference sequence). The CDR3 loop reads CAWTRLAGGPGEQYF. CDR3 bases: TGTGCCTGGACAAGACTAGCGGGAGGGCCAGGAGAGCAGTACTTC. Using reference TRBV30 and TRBJ2-7 for the parts outside the CDR3, the full variable domain is SQTIHQWPATLVQPVGSPLSLECTVEGTSNPNLYWYRQAAGRGLQLLFYSVGIGQISSEVPQNLSASRPQDRQFILSSKKLLLSDSGFYLCAWTRLAGGPGEQYFGPGTRLTVT.